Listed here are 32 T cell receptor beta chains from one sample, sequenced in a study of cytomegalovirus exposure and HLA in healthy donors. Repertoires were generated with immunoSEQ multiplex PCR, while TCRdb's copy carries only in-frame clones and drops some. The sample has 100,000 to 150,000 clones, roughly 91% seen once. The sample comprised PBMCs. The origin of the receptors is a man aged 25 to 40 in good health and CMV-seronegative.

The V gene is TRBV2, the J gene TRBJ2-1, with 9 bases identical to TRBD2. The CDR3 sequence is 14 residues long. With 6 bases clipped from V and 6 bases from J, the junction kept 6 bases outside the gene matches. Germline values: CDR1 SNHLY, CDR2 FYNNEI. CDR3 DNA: TGTGCCAGCAGGCCGGGACTAGCCCGCAATGAGCAGTTCTTC. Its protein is CASRPGLARNEQFF.

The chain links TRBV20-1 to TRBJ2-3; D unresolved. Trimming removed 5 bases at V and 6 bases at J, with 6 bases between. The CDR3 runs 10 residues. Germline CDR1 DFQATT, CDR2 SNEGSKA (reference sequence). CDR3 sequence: CSAQKDTQYF. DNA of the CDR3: TGCAGTGCTCAGAAGGATACGCAGTATTTT.

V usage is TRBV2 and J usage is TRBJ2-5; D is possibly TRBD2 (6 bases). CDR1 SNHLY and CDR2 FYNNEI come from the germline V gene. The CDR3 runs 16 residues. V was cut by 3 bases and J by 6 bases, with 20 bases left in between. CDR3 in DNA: TGTGCCAGCAGTGATCCACGGGGCCGCGGGGTCAAGACCCAGTACTTC. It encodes CASSDPRGRGVKTQYF.

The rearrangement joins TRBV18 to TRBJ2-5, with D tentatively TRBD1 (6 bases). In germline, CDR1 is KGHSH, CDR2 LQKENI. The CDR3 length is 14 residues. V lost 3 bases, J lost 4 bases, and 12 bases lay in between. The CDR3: CASSPRTDGETQYF. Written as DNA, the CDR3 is TGTGCCAGCTCACCCCGGACAGATGGAGAGACCCAGTACTTC.

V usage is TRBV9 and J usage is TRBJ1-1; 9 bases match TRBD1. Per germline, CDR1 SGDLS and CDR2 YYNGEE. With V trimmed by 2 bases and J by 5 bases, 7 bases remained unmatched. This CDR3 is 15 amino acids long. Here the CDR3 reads CASSVLGTGKTEAFF. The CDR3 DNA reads TGTGCCAGCAGCGTCCTCGGGACAGGGAAGACTGAAGCTTTCTTT. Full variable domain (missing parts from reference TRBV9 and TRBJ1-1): DSGVTQTPKHLITATGQRVTLRCSPRSGDLSVYWYQQSLDQGLQFLIQYYNGEERAKGNILERFSAQQFPDLHSELNLSSLELGDSALYFCASSVLGTGKTEAFFGQGTRLTVV.

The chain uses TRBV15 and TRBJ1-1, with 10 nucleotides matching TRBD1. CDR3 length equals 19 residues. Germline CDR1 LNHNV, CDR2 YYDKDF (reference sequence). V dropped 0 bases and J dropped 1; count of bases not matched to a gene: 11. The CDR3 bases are TGTGCCACCAGCAGAGATCCATCCGGGACAGGGGTTAGGAACACTGAAGCTTTCTTT. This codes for CATSRDPSGTGVRNTEAFF.

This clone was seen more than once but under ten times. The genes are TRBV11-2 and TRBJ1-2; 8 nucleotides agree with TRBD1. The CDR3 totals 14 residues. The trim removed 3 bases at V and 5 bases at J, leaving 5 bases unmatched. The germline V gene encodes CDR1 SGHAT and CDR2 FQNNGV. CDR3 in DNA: TGTGCCAGCAGCTTCGGGACAGGTACTTATGGCTACACCTTC. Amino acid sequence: CASSFGTGTYGYTF.

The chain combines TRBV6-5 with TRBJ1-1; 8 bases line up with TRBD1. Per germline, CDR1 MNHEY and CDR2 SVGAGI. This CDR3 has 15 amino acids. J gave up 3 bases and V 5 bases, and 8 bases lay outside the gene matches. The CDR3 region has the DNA TGTGCCAGCAGTAAACAGGGGGAGTTGGACACTGAAGCTTTCTTT. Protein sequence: CASSKQGELDTEAFF.

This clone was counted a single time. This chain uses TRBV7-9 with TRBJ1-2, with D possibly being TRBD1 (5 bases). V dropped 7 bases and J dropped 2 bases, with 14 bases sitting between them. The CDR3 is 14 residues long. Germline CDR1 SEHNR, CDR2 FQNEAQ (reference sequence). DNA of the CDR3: TGTGCCAGCACCAAAGGGGCGGTGAACTATGGCTACACCTTC. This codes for CASTKGAVNYGYTF. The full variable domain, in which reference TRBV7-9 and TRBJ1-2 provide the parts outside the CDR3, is DTGVSQNPRHKITKRGQNVTFRCDPISEHNRLYWYRQTLGQGPEFLTYFQNEAQLEKSRLLSDRFSAERPKGSFSTLEIQRTEQGDSAMYLCASTKGAVNYGYTFGSGTRLTVV.

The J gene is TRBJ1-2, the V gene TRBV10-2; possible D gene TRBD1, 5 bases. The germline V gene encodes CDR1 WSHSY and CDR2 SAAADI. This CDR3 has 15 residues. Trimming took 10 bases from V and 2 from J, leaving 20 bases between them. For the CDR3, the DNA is TGCGCCACCACCACTTTGGACACGGAAAACTATGGCTACACCTTC. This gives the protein CATTTLDTENYGYTF.

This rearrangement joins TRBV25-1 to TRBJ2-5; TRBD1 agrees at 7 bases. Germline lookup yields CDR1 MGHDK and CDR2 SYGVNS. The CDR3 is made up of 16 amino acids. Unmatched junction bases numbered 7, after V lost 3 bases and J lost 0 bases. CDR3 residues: CASSDPIQGYQETQYF. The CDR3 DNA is TGTGCCAGCAGTGACCCTATACAGGGGTACCAAGAGACCCAGTACTTC.

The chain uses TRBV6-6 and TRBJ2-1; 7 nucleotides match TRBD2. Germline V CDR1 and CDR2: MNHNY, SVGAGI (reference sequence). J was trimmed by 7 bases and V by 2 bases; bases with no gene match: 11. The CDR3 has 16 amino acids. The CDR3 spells CASSYPRDYAPNEQFF. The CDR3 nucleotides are TGTGCCAGCAGTTACCCCCGGGACTACGCCCCGAATGAGCAGTTCTTC.

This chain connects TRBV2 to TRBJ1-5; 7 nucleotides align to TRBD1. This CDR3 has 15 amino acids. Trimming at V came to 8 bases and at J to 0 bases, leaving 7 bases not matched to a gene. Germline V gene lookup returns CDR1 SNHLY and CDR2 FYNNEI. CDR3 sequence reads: CASSSGTASNQPQHF. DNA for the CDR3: TGTGCCAGCTCATCCGGGACAGCTAGCAATCAGCCCCAGCATTTT.

CDR3 amino acids: CASSPPSQASYNEQFF. The CDR3 DNA reads TGTGCCAGCTCACCACCGAGCCAGGCCTCCTACAATGAGCAGTTCTTC. This chain uses TRBV18 with TRBJ2-1; D is undetermined. This CDR3 spans 16 amino acids. Germline CDR1 and CDR2: KGHSH and LQKENI. The ends were cut back, 0 bases at V and 0 bases at J, with 9 bases in the middle.

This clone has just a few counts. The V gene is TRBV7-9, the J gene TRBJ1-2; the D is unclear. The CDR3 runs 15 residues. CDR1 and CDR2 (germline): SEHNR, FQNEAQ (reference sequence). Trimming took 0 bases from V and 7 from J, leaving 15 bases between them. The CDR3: CASSLAQSRAGGYTF. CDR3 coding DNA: TGTGCCAGCAGCTTAGCGCAGTCGCGGGCTGGTGGCTACACCTTC.

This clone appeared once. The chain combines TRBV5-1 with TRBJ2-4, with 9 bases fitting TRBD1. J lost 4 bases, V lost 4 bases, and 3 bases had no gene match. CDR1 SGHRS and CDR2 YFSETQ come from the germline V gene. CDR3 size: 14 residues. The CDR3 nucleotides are TGCGCCAGCAGCCCCGGGACAGGGAAAAACATTCAGTACTTC. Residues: CASSPGTGKNIQYF.

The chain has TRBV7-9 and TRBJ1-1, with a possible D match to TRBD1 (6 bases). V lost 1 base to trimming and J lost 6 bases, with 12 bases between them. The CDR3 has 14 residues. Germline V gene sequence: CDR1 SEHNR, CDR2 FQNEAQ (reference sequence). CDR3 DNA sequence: TGTGCCAGCAGCTTAGTCACAGGGATTTCTGAAGCTTTCTTT. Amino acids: CASSLVTGISEAFF.

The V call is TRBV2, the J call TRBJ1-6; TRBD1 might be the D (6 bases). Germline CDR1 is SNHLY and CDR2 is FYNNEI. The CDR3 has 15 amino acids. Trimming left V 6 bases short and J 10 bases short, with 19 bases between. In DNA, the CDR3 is TGTGCCAGCAGGAAGGGGGGGGCGGACAGATCACCCCTCCACTTT. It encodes CASRKGGADRSPLHF.

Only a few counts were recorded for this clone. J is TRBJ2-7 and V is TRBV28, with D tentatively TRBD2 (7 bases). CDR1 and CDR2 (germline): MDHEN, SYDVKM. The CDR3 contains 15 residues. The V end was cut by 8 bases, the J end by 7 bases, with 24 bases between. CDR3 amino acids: CASPPPVGGGNEQYF. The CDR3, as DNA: TGTGCCAGCCCACCCCCTGTGGGAGGGGGTAATGAGCAGTACTTC. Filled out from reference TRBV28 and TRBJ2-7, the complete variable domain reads DVKVTQSSRYLVKRTGEKVFLECVQDMDHENMFWYRQDPGLGLRLIYFSYDVKMKEKGDIPEGYSVSREKKERFSLILESASTNQTSMYLCASPPPVGGGNEQYFGPGTRLTVT.

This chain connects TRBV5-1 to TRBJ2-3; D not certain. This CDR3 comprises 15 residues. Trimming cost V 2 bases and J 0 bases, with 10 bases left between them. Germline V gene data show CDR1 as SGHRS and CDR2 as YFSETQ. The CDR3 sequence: CASSLPQTSTDTQYF. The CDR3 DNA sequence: TGCGCCAGCAGCTTACCCCAGACTAGCACAGATACGCAGTATTTT.

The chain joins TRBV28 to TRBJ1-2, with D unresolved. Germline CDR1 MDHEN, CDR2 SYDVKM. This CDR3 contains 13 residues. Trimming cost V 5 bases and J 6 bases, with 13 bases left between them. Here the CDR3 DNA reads TGTGCCAGCAGTGGACGGGGTTTGAATGGCTACACCTTC. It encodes CASSGRGLNGYTF.

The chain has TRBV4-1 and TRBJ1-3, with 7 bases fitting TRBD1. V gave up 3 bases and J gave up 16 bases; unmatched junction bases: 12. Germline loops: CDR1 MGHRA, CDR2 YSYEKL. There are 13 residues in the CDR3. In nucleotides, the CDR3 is TGCGCCAGCAGCCACCACCCCGGGACAGTGAGTTATTTT. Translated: CASSHHPGTVSYF.

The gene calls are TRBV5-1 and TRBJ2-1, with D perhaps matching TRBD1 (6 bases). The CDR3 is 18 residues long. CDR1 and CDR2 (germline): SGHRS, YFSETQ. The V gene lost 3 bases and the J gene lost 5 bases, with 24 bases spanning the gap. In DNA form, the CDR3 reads TGCGCCAGCAGCTCATATGGACCAGGGGTTAGGTCGGACAATGAGCAGTTCTTC. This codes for CASSSYGPGVRSDNEQFF. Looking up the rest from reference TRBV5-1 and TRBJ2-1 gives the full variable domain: KAGVTQTPRYLIKTRGQQVTLSCSPISGHRSVSWYQQTPGQGLQFLFEYFSETQRNKGNFPGRFSGRQFSNSRSEMNVSTLELGDSALYLCASSSYGPGVRSDNEQFFGPGTRLTVL.

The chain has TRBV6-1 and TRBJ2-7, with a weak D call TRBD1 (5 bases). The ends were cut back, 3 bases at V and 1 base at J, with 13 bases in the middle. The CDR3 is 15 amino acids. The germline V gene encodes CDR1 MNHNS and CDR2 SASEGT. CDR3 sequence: CASSDQGQGSYEQYF. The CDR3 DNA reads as TGTGCCAGCAGTGACCAAGGGCAGGGTTCCTACGAGCAGTACTTC.

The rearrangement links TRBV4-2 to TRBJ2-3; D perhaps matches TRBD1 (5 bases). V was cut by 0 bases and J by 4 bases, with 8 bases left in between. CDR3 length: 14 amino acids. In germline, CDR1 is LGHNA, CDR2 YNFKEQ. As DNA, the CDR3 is TGTGCCAGCAGCCAAGAATGGGGCCCAGATACGCAGTATTTT. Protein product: CASSQEWGPDTQYF.

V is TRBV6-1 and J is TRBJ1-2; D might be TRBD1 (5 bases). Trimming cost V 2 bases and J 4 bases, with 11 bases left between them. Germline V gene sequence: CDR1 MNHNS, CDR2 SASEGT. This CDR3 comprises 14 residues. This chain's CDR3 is CASSESGGSYGYTF. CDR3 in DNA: TGTGCCAGCAGTGAATCGGGGGGGAGCTATGGCTACACCTTC.

CDR3 sequence reads: CASSLGLAGGPGNEQFF. CDR3 in DNA: TGTGCCAGCAGCCTGGGACTAGCGGGGGGGCCGGGTAATGAGCAGTTCTTC. The chain links TRBV7-8 to TRBJ2-1; TRBD2 matches 16 bases. The CDR3 covers 17 residues. Germline lookup yields CDR1 SGHVS and CDR2 FQNEAQ. Trimming removed 5 bases from V and 7 bases from J; junction bases left unmatched: 8. The whole variable domain, remainder taken from reference TRBV7-8 and TRBJ2-1, is GAGVSQSPRYKVAKRGQDVALRCDPISGHVSLFWYQQALGQGPEFLTYFQNEAQLDKSGLPSDRFFAERPEGSVSTLKIQRTQQEDSAVYLCASSLGLAGGPGNEQFFGPGTRLTVL.

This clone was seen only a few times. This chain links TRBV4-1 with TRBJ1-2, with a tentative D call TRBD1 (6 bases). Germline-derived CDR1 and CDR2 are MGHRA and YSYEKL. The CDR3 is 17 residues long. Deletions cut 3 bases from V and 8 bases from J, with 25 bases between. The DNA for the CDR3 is TGCGCCAGCAGCCAGATTGCAGCTACCGGGACAAGGCTCGGCTACACCTTC. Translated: CASSQIAATGTRLGYTF.

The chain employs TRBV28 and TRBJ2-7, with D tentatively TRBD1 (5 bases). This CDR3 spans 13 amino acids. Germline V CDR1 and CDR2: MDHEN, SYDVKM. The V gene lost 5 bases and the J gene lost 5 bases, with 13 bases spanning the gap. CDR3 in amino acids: CASSRGRAHEQYF. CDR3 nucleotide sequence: TGTGCCAGCAGTAGGGGCAGGGCCCACGAGCAGTACTTC.

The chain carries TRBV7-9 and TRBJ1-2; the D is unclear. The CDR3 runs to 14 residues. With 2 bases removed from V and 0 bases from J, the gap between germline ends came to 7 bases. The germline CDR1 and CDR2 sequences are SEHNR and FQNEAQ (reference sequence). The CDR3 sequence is CASSLQVANYGYTF. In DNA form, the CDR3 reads TGTGCCAGCAGCTTACAGGTGGCTAACTATGGCTACACCTTC.

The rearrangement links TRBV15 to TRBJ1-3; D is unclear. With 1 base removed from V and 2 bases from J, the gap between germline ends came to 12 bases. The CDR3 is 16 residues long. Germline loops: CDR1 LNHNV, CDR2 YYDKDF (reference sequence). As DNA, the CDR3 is TGTGCCACCAGCAGAGGGGGAGCTCCGGCTGGAAACACCATATATTTT. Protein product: CATSRGGAPAGNTIYF. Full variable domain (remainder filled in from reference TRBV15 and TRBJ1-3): DAMVIQNPRYQVTQFGKPVTLSCSQTLNHNVMYWYQQKSSQAPKLLFHYYDKDFNNEADTPDNFQSRRPNTSFCFLDIRSPGLGDTAMYLCATSRGGAPAGNTIYFGEGSWLTVV.

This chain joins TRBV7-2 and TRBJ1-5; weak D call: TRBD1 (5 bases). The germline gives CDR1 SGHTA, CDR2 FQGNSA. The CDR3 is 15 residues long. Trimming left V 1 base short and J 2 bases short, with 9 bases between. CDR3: CASSLVGGGNQPQHF. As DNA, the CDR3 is TGTGCCAGCAGCTTAGTGGGGGGGGGCAATCAGCCCCAGCATTTT.